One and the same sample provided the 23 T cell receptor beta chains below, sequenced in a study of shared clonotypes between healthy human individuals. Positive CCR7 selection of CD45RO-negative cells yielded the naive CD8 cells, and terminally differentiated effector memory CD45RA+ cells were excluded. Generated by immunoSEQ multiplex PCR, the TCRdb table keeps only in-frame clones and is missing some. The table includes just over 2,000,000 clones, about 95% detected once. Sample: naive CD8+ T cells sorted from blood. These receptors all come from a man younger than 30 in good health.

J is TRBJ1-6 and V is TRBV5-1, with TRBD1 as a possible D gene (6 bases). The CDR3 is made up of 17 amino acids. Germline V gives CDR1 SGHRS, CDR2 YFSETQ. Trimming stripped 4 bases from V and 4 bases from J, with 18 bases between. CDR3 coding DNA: TGCGCCAGCAGCGTTGCGGAGGGGGGTTTGTATAATTCACCCCTCCACTTT. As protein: CASSVAEGGLYNSPLHF.

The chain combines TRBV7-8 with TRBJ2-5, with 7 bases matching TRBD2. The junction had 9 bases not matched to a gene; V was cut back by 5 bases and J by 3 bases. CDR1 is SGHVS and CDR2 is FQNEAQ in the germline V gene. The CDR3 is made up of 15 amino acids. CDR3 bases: TGTGCCAGCAGCCCCTGGGACTACCAAGAAGAGACCCAGTACTTC. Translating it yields CASSPWDYQEETQYF.

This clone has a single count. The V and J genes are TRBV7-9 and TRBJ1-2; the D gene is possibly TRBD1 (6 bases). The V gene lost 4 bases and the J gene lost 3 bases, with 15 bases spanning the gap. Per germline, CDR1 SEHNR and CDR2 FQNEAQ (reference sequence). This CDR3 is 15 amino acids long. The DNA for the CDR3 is TGTGCCAGCAGCTCCACAGGGTTATTAGACTATGGCTACACCTTC. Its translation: CASSSTGLLDYGYTF. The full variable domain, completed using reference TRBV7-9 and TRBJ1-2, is DTGVSQNPRHKITKRGQNVTFRCDPISEHNRLYWYRQTLGQGPEFLTYFQNEAQLEKSRLLSDRFSAERPKGSFSTLEIQRTEQGDSAMYLCASSSTGLLDYGYTFGSGTRLTVV.

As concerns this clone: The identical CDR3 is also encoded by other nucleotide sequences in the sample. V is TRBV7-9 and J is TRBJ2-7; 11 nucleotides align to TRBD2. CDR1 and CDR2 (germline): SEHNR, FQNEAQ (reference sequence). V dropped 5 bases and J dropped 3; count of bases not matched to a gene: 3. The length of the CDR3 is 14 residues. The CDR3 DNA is TGTGCCAGCAGCCCCGGGACTAGCGGCTACGAGCAGTACTTC. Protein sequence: CASSPGTSGYEQYF.

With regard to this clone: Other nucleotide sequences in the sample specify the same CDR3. The CDR3 DNA sequence: TGCGCCAGCAGCCGAAGACAGGGAGATAATGAAAAACTGTTTTTT. Amino acid sequence: CASSRRQGDNEKLFF. The chain has TRBV4-1 and TRBJ1-4, with 7 bases that match TRBD1. The CDR3 has 15 amino acids. Trimming at V came to 4 bases and at J to 4 bases, leaving 6 bases not matched to a gene. Germline V gene data show CDR1 as MGHRA and CDR2 as YSYEKL.

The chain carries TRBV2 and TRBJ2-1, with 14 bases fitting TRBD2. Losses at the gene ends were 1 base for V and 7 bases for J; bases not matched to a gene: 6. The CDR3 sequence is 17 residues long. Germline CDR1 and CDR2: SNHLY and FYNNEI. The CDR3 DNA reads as TGTGCCAGCAGTGAAGAGGGACTAGCGGGGGAGGCGAATGAGCAGTTCTTC. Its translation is CASSEEGLAGEANEQFF.

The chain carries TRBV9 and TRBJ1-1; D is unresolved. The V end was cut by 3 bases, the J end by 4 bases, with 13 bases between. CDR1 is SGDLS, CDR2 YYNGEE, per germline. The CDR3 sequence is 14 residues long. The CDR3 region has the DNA TGTGCCAGCAGCGCCGGTTGGGGTAGCACTGAAGCTTTCTTT. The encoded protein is CASSAGWGSTEAFF.

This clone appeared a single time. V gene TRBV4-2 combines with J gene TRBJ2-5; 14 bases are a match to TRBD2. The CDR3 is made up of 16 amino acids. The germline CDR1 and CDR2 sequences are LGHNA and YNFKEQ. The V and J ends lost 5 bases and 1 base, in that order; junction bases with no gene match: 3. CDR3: CASSSGTSGGQETQYF. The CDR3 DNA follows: TGTGCCAGCAGCTCAGGGACTAGCGGGGGCCAAGAGACCCAGTACTTC.

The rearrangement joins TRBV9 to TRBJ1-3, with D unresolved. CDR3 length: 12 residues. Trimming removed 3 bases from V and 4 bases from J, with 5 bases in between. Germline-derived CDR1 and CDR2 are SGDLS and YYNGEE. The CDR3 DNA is TGTGCCAGCAGCGAGTCCGGAAACACCATATATTTT. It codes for CASSESGNTIYF.

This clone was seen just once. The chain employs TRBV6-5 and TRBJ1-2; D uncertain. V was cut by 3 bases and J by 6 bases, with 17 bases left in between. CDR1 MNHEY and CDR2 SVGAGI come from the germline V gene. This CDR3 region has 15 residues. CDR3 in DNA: TGTGCCAGCAGTTATTCCCCCTCGAACGCGGATGGCTACACCTTC. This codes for CASSYSPSNADGYTF.

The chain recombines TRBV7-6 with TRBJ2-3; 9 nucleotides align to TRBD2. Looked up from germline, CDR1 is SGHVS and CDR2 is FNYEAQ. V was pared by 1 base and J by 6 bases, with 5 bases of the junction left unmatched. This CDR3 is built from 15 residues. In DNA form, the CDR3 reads TGTGCCAGCAGCTTAGAGGCTAGCGGGACGGATACGCAGTATTTT. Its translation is CASSLEASGTDTQYF.

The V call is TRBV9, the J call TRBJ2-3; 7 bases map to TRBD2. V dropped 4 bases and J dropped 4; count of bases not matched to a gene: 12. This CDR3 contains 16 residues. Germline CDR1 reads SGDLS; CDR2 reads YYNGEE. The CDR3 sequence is CASSSSGLEHSDTQYF. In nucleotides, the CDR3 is TGTGCCAGCAGCTCTAGCGGACTAGAACATTCAGATACGCAGTATTTT.

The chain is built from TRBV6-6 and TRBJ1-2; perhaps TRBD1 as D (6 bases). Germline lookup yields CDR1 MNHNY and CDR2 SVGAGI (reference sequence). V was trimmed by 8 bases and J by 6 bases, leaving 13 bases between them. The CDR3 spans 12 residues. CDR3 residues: CASFLGGNGYTF. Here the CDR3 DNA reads TGTGCCAGCTTCCTAGGGGGGAATGGCTACACCTTC.

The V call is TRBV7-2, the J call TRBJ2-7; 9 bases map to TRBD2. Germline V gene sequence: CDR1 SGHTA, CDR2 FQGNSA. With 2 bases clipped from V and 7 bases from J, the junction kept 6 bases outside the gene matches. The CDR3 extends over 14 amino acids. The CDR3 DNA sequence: TGTGCCAGCAGCTTACCTAGCGGGATGGGGGAGCAGTACTTC. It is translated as CASSLPSGMGEQYF.

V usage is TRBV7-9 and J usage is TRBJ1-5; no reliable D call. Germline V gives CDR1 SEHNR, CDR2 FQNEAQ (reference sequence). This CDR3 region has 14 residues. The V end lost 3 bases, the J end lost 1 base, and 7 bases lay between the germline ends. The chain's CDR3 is CASSFGESNQPQHF. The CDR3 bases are TGTGCCAGCAGCTTCGGGGAGAGCAATCAGCCCCAGCATTTT.

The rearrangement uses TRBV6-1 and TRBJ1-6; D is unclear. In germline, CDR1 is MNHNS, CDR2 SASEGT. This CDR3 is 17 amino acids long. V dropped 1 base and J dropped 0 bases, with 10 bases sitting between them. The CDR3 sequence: CASSEGSGFSYNSPLHF. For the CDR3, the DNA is TGTGCCAGCAGTGAAGGTTCGGGGTTCTCCTATAATTCACCCCTCCACTTT.

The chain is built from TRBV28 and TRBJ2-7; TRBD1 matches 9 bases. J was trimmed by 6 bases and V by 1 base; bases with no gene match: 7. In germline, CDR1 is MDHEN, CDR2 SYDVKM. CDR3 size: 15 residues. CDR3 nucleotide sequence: TGTGCCAGCAGTTTATTGGAGACAGGGGGGCTCGAGCAGTACTTC. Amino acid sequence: CASSLLETGGLEQYF.

DNA for the CDR3: TGTGCCAGCAGCCGACGAAGTGTTGGTGTTTGGGAGACCCAGTACTTC. This translates into CASSRRSVGVWETQYF. J is TRBJ2-5 and V is TRBV13; no clear D gene. Germline V lookup: CDR1 PRHDT, CDR2 FYEKMQ (reference sequence). V gave up 5 bases and J gave up 5 bases, with 21 bases separating them. CDR3 length equals 16 residues.

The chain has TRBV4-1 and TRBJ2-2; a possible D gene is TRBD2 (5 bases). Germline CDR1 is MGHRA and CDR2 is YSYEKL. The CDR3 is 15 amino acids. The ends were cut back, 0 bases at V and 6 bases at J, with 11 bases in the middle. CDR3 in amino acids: CASSQEGWGAGELFF. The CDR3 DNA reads TGCGCCAGCAGCCAAGAGGGCTGGGGAGCCGGGGAGCTGTTTTTT.

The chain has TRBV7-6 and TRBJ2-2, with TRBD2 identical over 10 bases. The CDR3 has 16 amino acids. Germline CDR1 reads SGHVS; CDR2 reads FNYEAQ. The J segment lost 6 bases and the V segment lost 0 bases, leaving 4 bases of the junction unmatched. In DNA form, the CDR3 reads TGTGCCAGCAGCTTAGCCGGGACTAGCGTAGCCGGGGAGCTGTTTTTT. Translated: CASSLAGTSVAGELFF.

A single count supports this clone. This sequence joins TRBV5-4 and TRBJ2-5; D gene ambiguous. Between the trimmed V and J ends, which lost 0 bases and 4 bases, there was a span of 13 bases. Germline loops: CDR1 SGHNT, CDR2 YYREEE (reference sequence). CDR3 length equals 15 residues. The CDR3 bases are TGTGCCAGCAGCTTGGACGGCAATAGAGGAGAGACCCAGTACTTC. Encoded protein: CASSLDGNRGETQYF. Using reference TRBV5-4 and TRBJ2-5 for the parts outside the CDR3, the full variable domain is ETGVTQSPTHLIKTRGQQVTLRCSSQSGHNTVSWYQQALGQGPQFIFQYYREEENGRGNFPPRFSGLQFPNYSSELNVNALELDDSALYLCASSLDGNRGETQYFGPGTRLLVL.

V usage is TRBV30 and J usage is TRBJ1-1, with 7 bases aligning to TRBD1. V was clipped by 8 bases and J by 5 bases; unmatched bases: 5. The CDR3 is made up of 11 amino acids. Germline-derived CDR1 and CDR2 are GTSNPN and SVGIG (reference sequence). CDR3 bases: TGTGCCCAGGGGGTAGGTACTGAAGCTTTCTTT. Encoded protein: CAQGVGTEAFF.

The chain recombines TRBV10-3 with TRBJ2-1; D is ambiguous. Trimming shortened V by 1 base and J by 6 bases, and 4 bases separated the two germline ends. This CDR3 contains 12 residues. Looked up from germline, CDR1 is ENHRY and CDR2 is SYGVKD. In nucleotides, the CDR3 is TGTGCCATCAGTGAGTTCCCCAATGAGCAGTTCTTC. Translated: CAISEFPNEQFF.